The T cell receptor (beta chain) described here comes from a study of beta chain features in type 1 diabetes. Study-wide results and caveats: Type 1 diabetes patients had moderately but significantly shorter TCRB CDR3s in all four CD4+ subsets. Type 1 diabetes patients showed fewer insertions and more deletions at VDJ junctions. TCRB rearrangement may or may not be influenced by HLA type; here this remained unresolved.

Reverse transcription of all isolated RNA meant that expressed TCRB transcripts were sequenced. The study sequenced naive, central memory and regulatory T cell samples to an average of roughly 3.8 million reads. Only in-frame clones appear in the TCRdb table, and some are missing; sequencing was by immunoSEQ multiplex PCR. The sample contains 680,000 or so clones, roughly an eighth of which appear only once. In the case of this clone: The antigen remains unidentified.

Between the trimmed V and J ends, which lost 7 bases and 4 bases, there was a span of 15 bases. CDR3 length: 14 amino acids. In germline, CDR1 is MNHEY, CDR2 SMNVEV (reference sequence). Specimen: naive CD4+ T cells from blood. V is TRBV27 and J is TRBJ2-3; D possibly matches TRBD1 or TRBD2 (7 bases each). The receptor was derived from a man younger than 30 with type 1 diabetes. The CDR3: CASNPGGGADTQYF. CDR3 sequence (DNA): TGTGCCAGCAATCCAGGGGGGGGTGCAGATACGCAGTATTTT.